Only a few counts were recorded for the clone carrying this T cell receptor beta chain. This entry comes from a study of OX40 agonist ivuxolimab in advanced cancers. Across the study: A history of anti-PD-1, anti-PD-L1 or anti-CTLA-4 therapy was acceptable, and approximately 39% had some. Among those treated, three patients had partial responses, one with hepatocellular carcinoma and two with cutaneous melanoma.

Exclusion applied to patients with autoimmune disease history or systemic immunosuppression. TCRdb's table, derived via immunoSEQ multiplex PCR, lists solely in-frame clones and lacks some. Of over 40,000 clones in the sample, 70% to 90% were seen once. The receptor was derived from an adult with an advanced solid tumor such as melanoma, head and neck, liver or kidney cancer. Sequenced here: CD4+ or CD8+ T cells sorted from blood, sampled in a trial of the OX40 agonist ivuxolimab.

The CDR3 DNA follows: TGTGCCAGCAGTTTAAACGGCAATGAGCAGTTCTTC. It encodes CASSLNGNEQFF. The chain is built from TRBV28 and TRBJ2-1, with D unresolved. The CDR3 spans 12 residues. Germline V CDR1 and CDR2: MDHEN, SYDVKM. The V end lost 2 bases, the J end lost 6 bases, and 5 bases lay between the germline ends.